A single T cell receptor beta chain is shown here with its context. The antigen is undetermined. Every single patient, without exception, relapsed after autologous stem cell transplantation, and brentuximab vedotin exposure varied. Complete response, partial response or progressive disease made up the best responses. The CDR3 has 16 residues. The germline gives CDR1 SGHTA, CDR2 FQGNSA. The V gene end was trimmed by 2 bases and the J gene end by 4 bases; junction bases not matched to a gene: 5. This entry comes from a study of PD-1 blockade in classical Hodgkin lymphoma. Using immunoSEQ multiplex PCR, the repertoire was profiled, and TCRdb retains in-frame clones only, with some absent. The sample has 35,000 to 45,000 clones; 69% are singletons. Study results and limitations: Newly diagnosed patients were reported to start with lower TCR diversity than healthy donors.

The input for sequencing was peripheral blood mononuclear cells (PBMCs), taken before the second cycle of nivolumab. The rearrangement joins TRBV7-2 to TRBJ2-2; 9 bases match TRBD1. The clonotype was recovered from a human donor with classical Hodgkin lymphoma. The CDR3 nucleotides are TGTGCCAGCAGCTTATCTGGGACAGGGACCACCGGGGAGCTGTTTTTT. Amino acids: CASSLSGTGTTGELFF.